The table lists the clone carrying this T cell receptor beta chain with many counts. Trimming cost V 8 bases and J 4 bases; bases outside gene matches: 10. CDR3 length equals 13 residues. Germline V lookup: CDR1 SQVTM, CDR2 ANQGSEA. TCRdb fed the RT-PCR reads into MiXCR, producing one record per CDR3 protein. This table holds some 880,000 distinct CDR3 sequences, roughly 18% found once. The data belong to a study of patients and donors after allogeneic stem cell transplantation. This sequence was found in a human donor who was either an allogeneic HSCT recipient or a stem cell or donor lymphocyte infusion donor (not recorded which). It is not recorded whose cells these are; they may come from a transplant donor. The rearrangement links TRBV29-1 to TRBJ1-1; 7 bases match TRBD1. Sample: blood, either unsorted or a sorted T cell fraction (not recorded which). DNA for the CDR3: TGCAGCTATAGGACAGGTAGAAGCACTGAAGCTTTCTTT. This codes for CSYRTGRSTEAFF.